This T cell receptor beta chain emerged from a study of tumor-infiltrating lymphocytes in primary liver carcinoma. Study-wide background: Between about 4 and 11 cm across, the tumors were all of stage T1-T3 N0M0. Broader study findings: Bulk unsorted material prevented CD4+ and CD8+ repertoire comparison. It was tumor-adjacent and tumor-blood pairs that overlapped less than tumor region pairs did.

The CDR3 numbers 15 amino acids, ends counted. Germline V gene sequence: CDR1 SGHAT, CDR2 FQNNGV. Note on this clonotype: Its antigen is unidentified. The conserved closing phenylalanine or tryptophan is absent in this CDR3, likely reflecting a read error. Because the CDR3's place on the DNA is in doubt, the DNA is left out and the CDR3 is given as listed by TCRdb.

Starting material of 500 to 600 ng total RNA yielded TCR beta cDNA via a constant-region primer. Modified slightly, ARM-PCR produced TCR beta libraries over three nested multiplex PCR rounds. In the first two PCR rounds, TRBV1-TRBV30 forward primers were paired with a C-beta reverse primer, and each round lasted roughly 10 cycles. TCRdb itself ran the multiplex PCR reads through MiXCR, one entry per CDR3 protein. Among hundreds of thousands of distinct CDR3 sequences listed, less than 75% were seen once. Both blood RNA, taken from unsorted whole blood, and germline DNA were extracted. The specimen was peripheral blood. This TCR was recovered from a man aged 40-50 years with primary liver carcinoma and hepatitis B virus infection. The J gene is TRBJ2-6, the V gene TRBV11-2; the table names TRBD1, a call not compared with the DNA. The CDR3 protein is CVSSPQGHGANVPTS.